Each of the 5 T cell receptor beta chains below was sequenced from the same sample in a study of shared clonotypes between healthy human individuals. The protocol was immunoSEQ multiplex PCR, while the TCRdb copy is restricted to in-frame clones and leaves out a portion. This table has millions of clones, just over 90% appearing once. It was CD45RO-negative cells, positively selected for CCR7, that made up naive CD8 cells, with terminally differentiated effector memory CD45RA+ cells excluded. The sequencing input was naive CD8+ T cells from PBMCs. Receptors originate from a man younger than 35 in good health. Some clones in this sample may be carry-over from other donors' samples.

This chain joins TRBV18 and TRBJ2-7; D gene ambiguous. The ends were cut back, 9 bases at V and 3 bases at J, with 15 bases in the middle. Germline V gene data show CDR1 as KGHSH and CDR2 as LQKENI. The CDR3 contains 13 residues. The CDR3 nucleotides read TGTGCCAGTGCCTTCGACGGAAACTACGAGCAGTACTTC. It translates to CASAFDGNYEQYF.

The rearrangement links TRBV27 to TRBJ2-7; D is possibly TRBD2 (7 bases). Trimming stripped 6 bases from V and 5 bases from J, with 23 bases between. Germline V lookup: CDR1 MNHEY, CDR2 SMNVEV (reference sequence). This CDR3 region has 16 residues. This chain's CDR3 is CASSGGLGANFNEQYF. The CDR3 region has the DNA TGTGCCAGCAGCGGGGGGTTGGGGGCTAATTTCAACGAGCAGTACTTC.

On this clone: Sequence at one end of the junction differs from germline and may be a read error. The chain uses TRBV14 and TRBJ2-5; 8 nucleotides line up with TRBD2. Germline V lookup: CDR1 SGHDN, CDR2 FVKESK. The CDR3 sequence is 16 residues long. CDR3 DNA: TGTGCCAGCAGCCAAGATCGACGGGAGGGCCAACAGACCCAGTACTTC. Its protein is CASSQDRREGQQTQYF.

The chain employs TRBV13 and TRBJ2-7; TRBD1 matches at 8 bases. With 8 bases clipped from V and 4 bases from J, the junction kept 7 bases outside the gene matches. The CDR3 length is 13 residues. Germline-derived CDR1 and CDR2 are PRHDT and FYEKMQ (reference sequence). The CDR3 region has the DNA TGTGCCAGCTCTAATCAGGGGGCTTACGAGCAGTACTTC. Translation: CASSNQGAYEQYF.

This clone was picked up one time. CDR3 bases: TGCGCCAGCAGTGAGGAAAGGGGGATACTCACAGATACGCAGTATTTT. It yields the protein CASSEERGILTDTQYF. The V call is TRBV10-1, the J call TRBJ2-3; a possible D gene is TRBD1 (6 bases). The CDR3 spans 16 residues. Trimming cost V 2 bases and J 2 bases, with 14 bases left between them. Germline V gene data show CDR1 as WNHNN and CDR2 as SYGVQD (reference sequence).